The 15 T cell receptor beta chains presented below share a single source sample, sequenced in a study of blood T cells in healthy people across ages. Combining a sample-barcoded 5' primer with a J-beta primer mix, a second PCR ran for about 7 to 11 cycles. From the 5' RACE reads, TCRdb called clonotypes with MiXCR, one entry per CDR3 protein. This sample has some 670,000 distinct CDR3 sequences, with under 65% found just once. Sequencing used blood. Receptors were obtained from a woman aged 80 or over in good health.

This clonotype was counted at least ten times. The chain couples TRBV5-1 to TRBJ2-3; D unresolved. This CDR3 spans 14 amino acids. Germline CDR1 reads SGHRS; CDR2 reads YFSETQ. V was trimmed by 5 bases and J by 4 bases, leaving 14 bases between them. The CDR3 here is CASSYRFTPDTQYF. For the CDR3, the DNA is TGCGCCAGCAGTTACAGATTCACGCCAGATACGCAGTATTTT. The full variable domain, completed using reference TRBV5-1 and TRBJ2-3, is KAGVTQTPRYLIKTRGQQVTLSCSPISGHRSVSWYQQTPGQGLQFLFEYFSETQRNKGNFPGRFSGRQFSNSRSEMNVSTLELGDSALYLCASSYRFTPDTQYFGPGTRLTVL.

The chain carries TRBV4-2 and TRBJ1-5, with TRBD1 identical over 10 bases. Trimming took 2 bases from V and 6 from J; bases not matched to a gene: 7. This CDR3 contains 16 residues. The germline CDR1 and CDR2 sequences are LGHNA and YNFKEQ. The CDR3 loop reads CASSQSDRGPSQPQHF. The DNA of the CDR3 is TGTGCCAGCAGCCAATCAGACAGGGGGCCCAGTCAGCCCCAGCATTTT.

This clonotype was counted many times. The V and J genes are TRBV7-2 and TRBJ2-1; D not resolved. V was shortened by 5 bases and J by 4 bases, with 15 bases between the two germline ends. CDR1 is SGHTA, CDR2 FQGNSA, per germline. The CDR3 is 15 residues long. The CDR3 DNA sequence: TGTGCCAGCAGCCCTGCCCCCCAGAGTTACAATGAGCAGTTCTTC. Translating gives CASSPAPQSYNEQFF.

The V and J genes are TRBV7-2 and TRBJ2-4; 7 bases agree with TRBD1. Trimming took 0 bases from V and 1 from J; bases not matched to a gene: 3. The CDR3 is made up of 16 amino acids. The V gene's germline CDR1 is SGHTA and CDR2 FQGNSA. CDR3 in amino acids: CASSLAGGLAKNIQYF. CDR3 sequence (DNA): TGTGCCAGCAGCTTAGCAGGGGGCCTCGCCAAAAACATTCAGTACTTC.

This clonotype was observed a handful of times. An end of the junction does not agree with germline; a read error may underlie this. The rearrangement links TRBV7-2 to TRBJ2-3; the D is unclear. The CDR3 spans 15 residues. In germline, CDR1 is SGHTA, CDR2 FQGNSA. The CDR3 nucleotides read TGCGCCAGCAGCTTACTAACCCCTGTGGGGGATACGCAGTATTTT. Protein product: CASSLLTPVGDTQYF.

The count of this clonotype is one. DNA of the CDR3: TGTGCCAGCTTGACAGGGGAACAGACCCAGTACTTC. Residues: CASLTGEQTQYF. The chain combines TRBV2 with TRBJ2-7, with 8 bases that match TRBD1. The DNA end is more similar to TRBJ2-5, so the J call may be wrong. Germline V gives CDR1 SNHLY, CDR2 FYNNEI. The CDR3 has 12 residues.

The V gene is TRBV29-1, the J gene TRBJ2-3, with D tentatively TRBD1 (5 bases). The V gene's germline CDR1 is SQVTM and CDR2 ANQGSEA. The CDR3 has 12 residues. V shed 3 bases and J shed 3 bases, with 7 bases lying between them. The CDR3 nucleotides are TGCAGCGTTGATGCAGGGACAGATACGCAGTATTTT. Its translation is CSVDAGTDTQYF.

This clonotype was found many times. The rearrangement uses TRBV9 and TRBJ2-3, with 11 bases that match TRBD2. The V gene's germline CDR1 is SGDLS and CDR2 YYNGEE. The ends lost 6 bases at V and 10 bases at J; junction bases unmatched: 10. The CDR3 loop spans 14 amino acids. The CDR3 spells CASTRGLAGTAQYF. The CDR3 DNA sequence: TGTGCCAGCACCCGAGGACTAGCGGGTACGGCGCAGTATTTT.

This clonotype was counted between two and nine times. The chain joins TRBV10-2 to TRBJ2-5; D not resolved. Trimming left V 0 bases short and J 7 bases short, with 6 bases between. CDR1 and CDR2 from the germline V gene are WSHSY and SAAADI. This CDR3 contains 12 residues. The CDR3 loop is CASSESSGTQYF. CDR3 nucleotide sequence: TGCGCCAGCAGTGAGTCGTCGGGGACCCAGTACTTC.

The rearrangement uses TRBV10-3 and TRBJ1-3; 7 nucleotides line up with TRBD1. CDR1 and CDR2 (germline): ENHRY, SYGVKD. V was pared by 6 bases and J by 2 bases, with 1 base of the junction left unmatched. The CDR3 runs to 13 residues. CDR3 DNA: TGTGCCATCAGAGGGACAGCTGGAAACACCATATATTTT. It codes for CAIRGTAGNTIYF.

The chain combines TRBV6-1 with TRBJ2-2; TRBD1 might be the D (5 bases). CDR1 and CDR2 (germline): MNHNS, SASEGT. The V end lost 6 bases, the J end lost 4 bases, and 15 bases lay between the germline ends. This CDR3 comprises 15 residues. The CDR3 reads CASRGPVQGTGELFF. CDR3 sequence (DNA): TGTGCCAGCAGGGGTCCTGTCCAGGGCACCGGGGAGCTGTTTTTT.

To note about this clonotype: This may be a read error: a much more frequent sequence differs by one nucleotide. The rearrangement uses TRBV6-6 and TRBJ2-3; D could derive from TRBD1 or TRBD2 (6 bases each). The V gene's germline CDR1 is MNHNY and CDR2 SVGAGI (reference sequence). Trimming cost V 2 bases and J 4 bases, with 19 bases left between them. The CDR3 runs to 17 residues. The CDR3 bases are TGTGCCAGCAGTTACCCCGACGAGGGGGGACGGGCAGATACGCAGTATTTT. Translation: CASSYPDEGGRADTQYF.

With regard to this clonotype: A much larger clone differs from this one at a single base, so this may be a read error. This chain joins TRBV29-1 and TRBJ2-7; D might be TRBD1 (5 bases). Germline V lookup: CDR1 SQVTM, CDR2 ANQGSEA. The CDR3 has 10 residues. Trimming removed 4 bases at V and 6 bases at J, with 7 bases between. Here the CDR3 reads CSVGQFEQYF. DNA for the CDR3: TGCAGCGTTGGACAGTTCGAGCAGTACTTC.

The rearrangement joins TRBV28 to TRBJ2-3, with unresolved D. The CDR3 loop spans 16 amino acids. V was cut by 3 bases and J by 0 bases, with 13 bases left in between. Germline CDR1 reads MDHEN; CDR2 reads SYDVKM. The CDR3 region is CASSFSLGLSTDTQYF. The CDR3 DNA reads as TGTGCCAGCAGTTTTAGTCTGGGTCTGAGCACAGATACGCAGTATTTT.

The chain joins TRBV13 to TRBJ2-5; the match to TRBD2 covers 13 bases. This CDR3 is 18 amino acids long. Germline trimming cut 0 bases from V and 5 bases from J; bases unmatched to any gene: 9. Per germline, CDR1 PRHDT and CDR2 FYEKMQ (reference sequence). The DNA of the CDR3 is TGTGCCAGCAGCTTAGGTGCCTTACTAGCGGGAGGGCCGGAGACCCAGTACTTC. Encoded protein: CASSLGALLAGGPETQYF.